This T cell receptor beta chain was recorded in a study of blood T cell repertoires in COVID-19. Study-level background: The study drew acute and convalescent COVID-19 samples from the United States, Italy and Spain. In each case, the material was cDNA or gDNA derived from T cells, B-cell-depleted T cells, or PBMCs.

CDR1 and CDR2 (germline): MNHEY, SVGAGI. The V end lost 0 bases, the J end lost 4 bases, and 15 bases lay between the germline ends. The CDR3 sequence is 16 residues long. As handled by the study authors: Amplified reference gene primers provided the basis for estimating nucleated cell counts. The assay was immunoSEQ multiplex PCR, and TCRdb's table has in-frame clones only and misses some. That table furnishes V, J and clone size, whereas the DNA furnished D and trimming. The sample yields roughly 200,000 clones, 65% to 85% seen once. This chain joins TRBV6-5 and TRBJ1-2; D call uncertain. The specimen was peripheral blood. The sequence came from a man between 35 and 55 years old with active or convalescent COVID-19. The CDR3 DNA is TGTGCCAGCAGTTACTCGCGACCCGGTACAGTCTATGGCTACACCTTC. As protein: CASSYSRPGTVYGYTF.